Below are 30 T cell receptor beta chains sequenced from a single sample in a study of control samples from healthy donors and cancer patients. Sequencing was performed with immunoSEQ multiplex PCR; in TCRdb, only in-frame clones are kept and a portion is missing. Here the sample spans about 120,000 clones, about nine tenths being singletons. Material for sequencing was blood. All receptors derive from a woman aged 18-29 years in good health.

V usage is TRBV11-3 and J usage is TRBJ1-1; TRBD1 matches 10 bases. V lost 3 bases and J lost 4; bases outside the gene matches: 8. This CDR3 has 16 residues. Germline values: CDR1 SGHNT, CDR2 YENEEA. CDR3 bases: TGTGCCAGCAGCTTCGACAGGGGGCTCTTACCCACTGAAGCTTTCTTT. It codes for CASSFDRGLLPTEAFF.

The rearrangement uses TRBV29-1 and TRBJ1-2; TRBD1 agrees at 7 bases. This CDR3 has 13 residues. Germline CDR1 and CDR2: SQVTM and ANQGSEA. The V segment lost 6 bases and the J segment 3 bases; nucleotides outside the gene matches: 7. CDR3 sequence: CSVTLGTDYGYTF. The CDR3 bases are TGCAGCGTCACTCTCGGGACAGACTATGGCTACACCTTC.

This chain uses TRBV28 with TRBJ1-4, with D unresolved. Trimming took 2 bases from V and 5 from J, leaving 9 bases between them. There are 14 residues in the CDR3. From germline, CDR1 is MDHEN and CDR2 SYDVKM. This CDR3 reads CASSLVSGNEKLFF. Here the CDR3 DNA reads TGTGCCAGCAGTTTAGTATCGGGAAATGAAAAACTGTTTTTT.

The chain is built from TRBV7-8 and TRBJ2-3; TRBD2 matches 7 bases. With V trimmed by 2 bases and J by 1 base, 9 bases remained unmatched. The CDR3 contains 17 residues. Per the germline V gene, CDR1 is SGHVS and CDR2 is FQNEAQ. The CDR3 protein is CASSLYLGEGGTDTQYF. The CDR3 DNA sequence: TGTGCCAGCAGCTTATATCTGGGGGAGGGTGGCACAGATACGCAGTATTTT.

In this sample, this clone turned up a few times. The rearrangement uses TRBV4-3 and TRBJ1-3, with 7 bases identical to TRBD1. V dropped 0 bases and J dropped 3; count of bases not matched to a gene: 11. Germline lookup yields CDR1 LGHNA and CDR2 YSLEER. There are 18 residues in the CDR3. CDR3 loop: CASSQDHGQVGDGNTIYF. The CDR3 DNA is TGCGCCAGCAGCCAAGATCACGGACAGGTCGGAGATGGAAACACCATATATTTT.

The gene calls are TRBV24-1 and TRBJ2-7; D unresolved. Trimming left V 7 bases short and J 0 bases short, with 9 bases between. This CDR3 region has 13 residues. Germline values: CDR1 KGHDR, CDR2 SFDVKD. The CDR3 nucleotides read TGTGCCACCAGGGGTCTAAGCTCCTACGAGCAGTACTTC. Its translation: CATRGLSSYEQYF.

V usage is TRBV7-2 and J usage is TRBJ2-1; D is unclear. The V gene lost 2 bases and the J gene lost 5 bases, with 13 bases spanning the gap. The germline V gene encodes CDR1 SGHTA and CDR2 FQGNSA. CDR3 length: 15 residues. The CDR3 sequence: CASSLSWSRHNEQFF. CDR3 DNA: TGTGCCAGCAGCTTATCTTGGTCCCGACACAATGAGCAGTTCTTC.

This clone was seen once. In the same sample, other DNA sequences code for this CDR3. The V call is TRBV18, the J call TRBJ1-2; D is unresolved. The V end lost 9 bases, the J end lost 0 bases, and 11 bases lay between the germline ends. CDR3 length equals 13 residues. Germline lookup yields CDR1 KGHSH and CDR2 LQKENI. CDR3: CASLPSANYGYTF. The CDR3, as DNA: TGTGCCAGTCTCCCTTCGGCTAACTATGGCTACACCTTC.

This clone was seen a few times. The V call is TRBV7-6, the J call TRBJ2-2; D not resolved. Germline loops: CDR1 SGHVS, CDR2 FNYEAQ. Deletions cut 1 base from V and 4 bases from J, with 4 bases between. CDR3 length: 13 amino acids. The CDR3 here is CASSLVSTGELFF. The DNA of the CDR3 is TGTGCCAGCAGCTTAGTCAGCACCGGGGAGCTGTTTTTT.

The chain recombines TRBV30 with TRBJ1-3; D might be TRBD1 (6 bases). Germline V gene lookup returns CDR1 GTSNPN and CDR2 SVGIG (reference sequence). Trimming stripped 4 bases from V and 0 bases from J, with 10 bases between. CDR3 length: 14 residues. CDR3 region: CAWKDRRSGNTIYF. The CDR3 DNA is TGTGCCTGGAAGGACAGACGCTCTGGAAACACCATATATTTT.

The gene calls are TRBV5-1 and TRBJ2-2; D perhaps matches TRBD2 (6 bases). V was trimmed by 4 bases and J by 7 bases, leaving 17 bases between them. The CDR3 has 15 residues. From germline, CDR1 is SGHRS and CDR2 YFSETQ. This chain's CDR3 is CASSVEGPRSGELFF. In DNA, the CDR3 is TGCGCCAGCAGCGTGGAGGGACCGCGCAGCGGGGAGCTGTTTTTT.

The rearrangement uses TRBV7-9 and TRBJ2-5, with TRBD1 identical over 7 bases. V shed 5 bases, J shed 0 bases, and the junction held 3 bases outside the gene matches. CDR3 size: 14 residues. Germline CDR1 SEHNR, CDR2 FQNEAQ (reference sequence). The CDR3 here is CASSPDRNQETQYF. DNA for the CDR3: TGTGCCAGCAGCCCGGACAGGAACCAAGAGACCCAGTACTTC.

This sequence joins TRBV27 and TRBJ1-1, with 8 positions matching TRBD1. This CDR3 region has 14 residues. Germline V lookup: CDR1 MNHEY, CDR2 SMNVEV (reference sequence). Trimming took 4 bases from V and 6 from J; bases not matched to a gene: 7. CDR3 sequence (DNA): TGTGCCAGCAGTTCGGGACAGGCAAGGGCTGAAGCTTTCTTT. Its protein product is CASSSGQARAEAFF.

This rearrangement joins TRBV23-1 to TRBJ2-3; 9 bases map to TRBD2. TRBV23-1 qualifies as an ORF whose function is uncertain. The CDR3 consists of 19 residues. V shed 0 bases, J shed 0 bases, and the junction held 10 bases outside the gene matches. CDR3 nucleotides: TGCGCCAGCAGTCAATCGGCATCTAGGACTAGCGAGAGCACAGATACGCAGTATTTT. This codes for CASSQSASRTSESTDTQYF.

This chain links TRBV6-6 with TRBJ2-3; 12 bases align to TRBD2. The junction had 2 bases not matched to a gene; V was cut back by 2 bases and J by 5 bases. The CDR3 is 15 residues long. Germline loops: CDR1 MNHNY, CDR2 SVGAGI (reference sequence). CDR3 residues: CASSYPTSGGDTQYF. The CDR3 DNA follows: TGTGCCAGCAGTTACCCGACTAGCGGGGGAGATACGCAGTATTTT.

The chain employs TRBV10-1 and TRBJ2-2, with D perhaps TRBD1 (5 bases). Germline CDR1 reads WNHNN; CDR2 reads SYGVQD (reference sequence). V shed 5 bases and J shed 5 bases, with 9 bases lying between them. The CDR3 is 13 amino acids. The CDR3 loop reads CASSFTGTGELFF. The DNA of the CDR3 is TGCGCCAGCAGTTTTACAGGAACCGGGGAGCTGTTTTTT.

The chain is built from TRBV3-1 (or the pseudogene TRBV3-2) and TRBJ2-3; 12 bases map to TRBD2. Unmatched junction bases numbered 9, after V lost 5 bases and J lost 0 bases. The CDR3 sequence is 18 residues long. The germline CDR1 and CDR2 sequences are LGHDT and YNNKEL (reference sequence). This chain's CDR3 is CASSRGTSGSPSTDTQYF. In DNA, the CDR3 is TGTGCCAGCAGCAGGGGGACTAGCGGGTCTCCTAGCACAGATACGCAGTATTTT.

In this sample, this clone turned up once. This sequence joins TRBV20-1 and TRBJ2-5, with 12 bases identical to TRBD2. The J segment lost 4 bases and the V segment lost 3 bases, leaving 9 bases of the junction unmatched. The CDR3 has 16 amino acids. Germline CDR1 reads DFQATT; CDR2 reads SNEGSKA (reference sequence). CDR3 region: CSASIATSGSLETQYF. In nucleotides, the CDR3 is TGCAGTGCTAGTATAGCGACTAGCGGGAGTCTAGAGACCCAGTACTTC.

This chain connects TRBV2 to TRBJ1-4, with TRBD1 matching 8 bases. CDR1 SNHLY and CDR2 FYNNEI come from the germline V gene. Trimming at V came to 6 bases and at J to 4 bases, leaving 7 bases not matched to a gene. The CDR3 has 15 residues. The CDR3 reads CASSETGVNNEKLFF. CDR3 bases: TGTGCCAGCAGCGAGACAGGGGTGAATAATGAAAAACTGTTTTTT.

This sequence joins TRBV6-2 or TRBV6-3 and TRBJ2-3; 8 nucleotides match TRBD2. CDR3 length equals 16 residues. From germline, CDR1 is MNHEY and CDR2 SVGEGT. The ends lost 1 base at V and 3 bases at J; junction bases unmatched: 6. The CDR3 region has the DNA TGTGCCAGCAGTTACTTCCCGACTAGCGTGACAGATACGCAGTATTTT. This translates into CASSYFPTSVTDTQYF.

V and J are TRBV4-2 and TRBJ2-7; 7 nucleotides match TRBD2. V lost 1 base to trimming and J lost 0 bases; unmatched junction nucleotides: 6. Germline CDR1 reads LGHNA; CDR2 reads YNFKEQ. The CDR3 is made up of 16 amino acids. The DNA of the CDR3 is TGTGCCAGCAGCCAAGCGACCTCGGGGGGCTCCTACGAGCAGTACTTC. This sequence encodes CASSQATSGGSYEQYF.

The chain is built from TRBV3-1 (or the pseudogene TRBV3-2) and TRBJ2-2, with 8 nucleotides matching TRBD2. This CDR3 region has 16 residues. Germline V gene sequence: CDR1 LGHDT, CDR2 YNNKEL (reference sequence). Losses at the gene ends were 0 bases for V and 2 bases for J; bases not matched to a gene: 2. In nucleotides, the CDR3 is TGTGCCAGCAGCCAAGAGACTAGCGTTAACACCGGGGAGCTGTTTTTT. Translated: CASSQETSVNTGELFF.

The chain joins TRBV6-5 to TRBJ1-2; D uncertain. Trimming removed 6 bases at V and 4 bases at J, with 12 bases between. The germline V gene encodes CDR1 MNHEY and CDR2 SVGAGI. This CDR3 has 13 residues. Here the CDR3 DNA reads TGTGCCAGCAGCTCCATCGGACTCTATGGCTACACCTTC. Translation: CASSSIGLYGYTF.

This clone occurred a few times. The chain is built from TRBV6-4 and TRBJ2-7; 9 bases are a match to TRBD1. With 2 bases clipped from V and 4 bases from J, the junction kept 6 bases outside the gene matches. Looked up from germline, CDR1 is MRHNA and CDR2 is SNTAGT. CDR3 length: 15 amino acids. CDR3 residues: CASSDGGQGTYEQYF. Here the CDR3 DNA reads TGTGCCAGCAGTGACGGAGGACAGGGGACGTACGAGCAGTACTTC.

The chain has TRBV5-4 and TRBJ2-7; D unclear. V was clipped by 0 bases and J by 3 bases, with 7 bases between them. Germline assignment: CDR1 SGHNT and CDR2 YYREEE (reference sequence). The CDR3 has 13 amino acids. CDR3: CASSLGYSYEQYF. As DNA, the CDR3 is TGTGCCAGCAGCTTGGGGTACAGCTACGAGCAGTACTTC.

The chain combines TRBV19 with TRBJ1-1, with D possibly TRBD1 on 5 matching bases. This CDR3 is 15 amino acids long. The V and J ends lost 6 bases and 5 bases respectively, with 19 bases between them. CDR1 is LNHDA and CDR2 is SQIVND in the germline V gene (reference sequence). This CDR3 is CASRASTGLRTEAFF. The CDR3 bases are TGTGCCAGTAGGGCCTCGACGGGGCTCAGGACTGAAGCTTTCTTT.

CDR3: CASSQDDRVAEAFF. The CDR3 DNA reads TGCGCCAGCAGCCAAGACGACAGGGTCGCTGAAGCTTTCTTT. The chain employs TRBV4-3 and TRBJ1-1; 7 nucleotides match TRBD1. The V segment lost 0 bases and the J segment 6 bases; nucleotides outside the gene matches: 4. This CDR3 has 14 amino acids. Germline lookup yields CDR1 LGHNA and CDR2 YSLEER.

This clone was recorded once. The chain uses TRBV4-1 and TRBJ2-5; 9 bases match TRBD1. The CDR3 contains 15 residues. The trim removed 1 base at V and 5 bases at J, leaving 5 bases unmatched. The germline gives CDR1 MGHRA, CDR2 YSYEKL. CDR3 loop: CASSQAGQGLETQYF. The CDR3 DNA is TGCGCCAGCAGCCAAGCGGGACAGGGTCTCGAGACCCAGTACTTC.

Here the CDR3 DNA reads TGTGCCAGCTCGCCCTGGAAGGGGGACACTGAAGCTTTCTTT. Its translation is CASSPWKGDTEAFF. This rearrangement joins TRBV18 to TRBJ1-1; the D gene is possibly TRBD1 (6 bases). V dropped 6 bases and J dropped 3 bases, with 14 bases sitting between them. The germline gives CDR1 KGHSH, CDR2 LQKENI. CDR3 length equals 14 residues.

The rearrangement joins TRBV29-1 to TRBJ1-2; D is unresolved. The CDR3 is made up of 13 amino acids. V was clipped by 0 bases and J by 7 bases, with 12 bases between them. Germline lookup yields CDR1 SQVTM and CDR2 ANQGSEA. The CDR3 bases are TGCAGCGTTGAAGATAGCCCCCATGGTGGCTACACCTTC. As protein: CSVEDSPHGGYTF.